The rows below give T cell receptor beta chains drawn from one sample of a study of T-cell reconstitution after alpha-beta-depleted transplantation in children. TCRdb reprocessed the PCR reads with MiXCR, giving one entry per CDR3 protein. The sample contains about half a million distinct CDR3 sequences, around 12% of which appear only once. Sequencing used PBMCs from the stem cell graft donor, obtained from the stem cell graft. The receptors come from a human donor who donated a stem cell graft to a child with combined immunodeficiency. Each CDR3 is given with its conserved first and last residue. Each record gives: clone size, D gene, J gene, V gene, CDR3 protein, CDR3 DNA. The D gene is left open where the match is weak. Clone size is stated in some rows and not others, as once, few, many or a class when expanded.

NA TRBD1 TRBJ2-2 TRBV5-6 CASSLEINRGRELFF TGTGCCAGCAGCTTGGAAATTAACAGGGGGCGGGAGCTGTTTTTT
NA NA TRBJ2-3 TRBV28 CASSWDPNTDTQYF TGTGCCAGCAGTTGGGACCCCAACACAGATACGCAGTATTTT
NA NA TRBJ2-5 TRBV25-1 CASSEEGGLTYQETQYF TGTGCCAGCAGTGAAGAGGGGGGGCTTACGTACCAAGAGACCCAGTACTTC
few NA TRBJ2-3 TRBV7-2 CASSLQAGETGADTQYF TGTGCCAGCAGCTTACAAGCTGGTGAAACCGGAGCAGATACGCAGTATTTT
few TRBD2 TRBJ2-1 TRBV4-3 CASSQDLNAGESNEQFF TGCGCCAGCAGCCAAGACCTCAACGCGGGAGAAAGCAATGAGCAGTTCTTC
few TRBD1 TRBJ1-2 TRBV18 CASSTGELDGYTF TGTGCCAGCTCGACAGGGGAGCTCGATGGCTACACCTTC
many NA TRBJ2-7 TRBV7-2 CASSPPGHPTIYEQYF TGTGCCAGCAGCCCCCCGGGACATCCTACTATCTACGAGCAGTACTTC
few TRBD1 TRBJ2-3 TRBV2 CASSASGQGVDTQYF TGTGCCAGCAGTGCCTCCGGACAGGGAGTGGATACGCAGTATTTT
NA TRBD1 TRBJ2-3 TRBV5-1 CASSLRGQGTDTQYF TGCGCCAGCAGCTTAAGGGGACAGGGAACAGATACGCAGTATTTT
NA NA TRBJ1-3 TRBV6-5 CASSYSRSSGNTIYF TGTGCCAGCAGTTACTCGAGAAGCTCTGGAAACACCATATATTTT
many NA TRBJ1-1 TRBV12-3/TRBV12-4 CASRTLRTAQAFF TGTGCCAGCAGGACCCTTAGGACAGCCCAAGCTTTCTTT
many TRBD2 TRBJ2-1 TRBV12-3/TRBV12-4 CASSPSGSSYNEQFF TGTGCCAGCAGTCCTAGCGGGAGCTCCTACAATGAGCAGTTCTTC
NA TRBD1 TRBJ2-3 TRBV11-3 CASSHNSDRGGADTQYF TGTGCCAGCAGCCACAATAGCGACAGGGGAGGCGCAGATACGCAGTATTTT
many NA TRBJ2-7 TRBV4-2 CASSQEAQGPYEQYF TGTGCCAGCAGCCAAGAGGCGCAGGGGCCCTACGAGCAGTACTTC
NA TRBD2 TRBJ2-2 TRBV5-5 CASSFRGGADTGELFF TGTGCCAGCAGCTTCCGCGGGGGGGCAGACACCGGGGAGCTGTTTTTT
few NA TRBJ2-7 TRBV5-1 CASSPFRTGTYEQYF TGCGCCAGCAGCCCCTTTCGGACCGGGACCTACGAGCAGTACTTC
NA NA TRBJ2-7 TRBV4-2 CASTPGGFSYEQYF TGTGCCAGCACCCCCGGCGGGTTTTCCTACGAGCAGTACTTC
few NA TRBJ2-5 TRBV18 CASSLRTTGETQYF TGTGCCAGCTCCCTCAGGACGACGGGAGAGACCCAGTACTTC
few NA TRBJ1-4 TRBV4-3 CASSQDRGPTNEKLFF TGCGCCAGCAGCCAAGATAGGGGCCCAACTAATGAAAAACTGTTTTTT
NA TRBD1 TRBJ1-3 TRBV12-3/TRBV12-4 CASRATGNTIYF TGTGCCAGCAGAGCGACAGGGAACACCATATATTTT
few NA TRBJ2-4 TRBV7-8 CASSFLGPAPIYKNIQYF TGTGCCAGCAGCTTTTTGGGGCCAGCCCCGATTTACAAAAACATTCAGTACTTC
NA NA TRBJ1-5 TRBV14 CASSQEPRGWGNQPQHF TGTGCCAGCAGCCAAGAGCCCCGGGGGTGGGGGAATCAGCCCCAGCATTTT
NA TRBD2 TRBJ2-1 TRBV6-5 CASSSGEWASGYNEQFF TGTGCCAGCAGCAGCGGTGAGTGGGCTAGCGGATACAATGAGCAGTTCTTC
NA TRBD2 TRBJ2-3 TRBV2 CASSESVVKGLAGPLDTQYF TGTGCCAGCAGTGAATCGGTGGTTAAAGGACTAGCGGGACCACTAGATACGCAGTATTTT
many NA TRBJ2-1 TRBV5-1 CASSLARFNEQFF TGCGCCAGCAGCTTGGCTCGGTTCAATGAGCAGTTCTTC
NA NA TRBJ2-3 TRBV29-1 CSVSPGPDTQYF TGCAGCGTTAGTCCAGGGCCAGATACGCAGTATTTT
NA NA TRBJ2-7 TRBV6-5 CASSYSSSAYEQYF TGTGCCAGCAGTTACTCATCTAGCGCCTACGAGCAGTACTTC
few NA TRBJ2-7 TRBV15 CATSRDPGRTIFYEQYF TGTGCCACCAGCAGAGATCCGGGGCGGACAATCTTCTACGAGCAGTACTTC
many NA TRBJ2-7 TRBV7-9 CASSLESNEQYF TGTGCCAGCAGCTTAGAATCCAACGAGCAGTACTTC
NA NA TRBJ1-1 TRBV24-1 CATSDSPGLEAFF TGTGCCACCAGTGACTCTCCGGGACTTGAAGCTTTCTTT
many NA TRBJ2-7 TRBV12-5 CASVSGGRWYEQYF TGTGCTAGTGTTTCTGGGGGAAGGTGGTACGAGCAGTACTTC
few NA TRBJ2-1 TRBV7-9 CASSWGTVVGYNEQFF TGTGCCAGCAGCTGGGGGACGGTGGTAGGGTACAATGAGCAGTTCTTC
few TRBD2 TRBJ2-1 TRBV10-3 CAISSVWLASGARNEQFF TGTGCCATCAGCTCGGTTTGGTTGGCTAGCGGGGCTCGGAATGAGCAGTTCTTC
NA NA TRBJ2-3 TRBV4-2 CASSPSQGTTDTQYF TGTGCCAGCAGCCCATCACAGGGAACGACAGATACGCAGTATTTT
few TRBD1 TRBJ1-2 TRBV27 CASSPGTVLYGYTF TGTGCCAGCAGTCCTGGGACAGTCCTCTATGGCTACACCTTC
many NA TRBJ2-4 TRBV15 CATSKGAGKNIQYF TGTGCCACCAGCAAAGGGGCGGGCAAAAACATTCAGTACTTC
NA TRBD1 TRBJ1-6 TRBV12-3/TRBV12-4 CASSRTGSYNSPLHF TGTGCCAGCAGTCGGACAGGGAGCTATAATTCACCCCTCCACTTT
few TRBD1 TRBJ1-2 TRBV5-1 CASSLVGQGMSDYGYTF TGCGCCAGCAGCTTGGTTGGACAGGGTATGTCGGACTATGGCTACACCTTC
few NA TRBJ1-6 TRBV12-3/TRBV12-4 CASGGFTGSYNSPLHF TGTGCCAGCGGCGGATTCACCGGATCCTATAATTCACCCCTCCACTTT
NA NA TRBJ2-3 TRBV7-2 CASSWDRGDTQYF TGTGCCAGCAGCTGGGACCGGGGGGATACGCAGTATTTT
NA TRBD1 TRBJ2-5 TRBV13 CASSSRPTGQQETQYF TGTGCCAGCAGCTCCCGACCCACGGGACAGCAAGAGACCCAGTACTTC
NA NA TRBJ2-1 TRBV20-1 CSALPRSEQFF TGCAGTGCCCTACCCCGGAGTGAGCAGTTCTTC
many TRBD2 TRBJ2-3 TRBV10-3 CAISESVLAGTDTQYF TGTGCCATCAGTGAGTCGGTACTAGCGGGCACAGATACGCAGTATTTT
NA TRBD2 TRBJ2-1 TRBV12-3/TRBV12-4 CASSLGGLAGVHNEQFF TGTGCCAGCAGTTTAGGGGGACTAGCGGGAGTCCACAATGAGCAGTTCTTC